The clone carrying this TCR beta chain has only a few counts. The antigen remains undetermined. TCRdb itself ran the 5' RACE reads through MiXCR, one entry per CDR3 protein. There are more than 80,000 distinct CDR3 sequences in the sample; about 15% occur only once, and 25% to 30% lies in the top ten. The data originate from a study of T-cell memory formation after mild COVID-19. Across the whole study: Largely, the TCR clusters proved donor specific.

Whole-study findings and limits: CD8+ contracting clones occupied EMRA, while CD4+ ones occupied mainly CM and EM. Pre-infection memory showed some responding clones, and this suggested that cross-reactive memory joined. Day 15 to 85 contracting clones showed balanced CD4/CD8; later expanders leaned CD4+.

The CDR3 loop spans 15 amino acids. CDR1 and CDR2 from the germline V gene are SGHTA and FQGTGA. With 0 bases removed from V and 2 bases from J, the gap between germline ends came to 11 bases. This receptor was identified in an adult woman who had mild COVID-19 (a few samples of this study predate the infection). Cell type and time point are not known. The chain is built from TRBV7-3 and TRBJ2-7; perhaps TRBD2 as D (5 bases). The sequencing input was PBMCs or a T cell subset sorted from them (not recorded which). The CDR3 sequence: CASSLTAGNTYEQYF. For the CDR3, the DNA is TGTGCCAGCAGCTTAACGGCCGGGAACACCTACGAGCAGTACTTC.